The present T cell receptor (beta chain) was sequenced within a study of patients and donors after allogeneic stem cell transplantation. Deletions cut 4 bases from V and 2 bases from J, with 6 bases between. The CDR3 runs to 13 residues. Germline V gene lookup returns CDR1 SGHDT and CDR2 YYEEEE. This clonotype occurred many times. TCRdb itself ran the RT-PCR reads through MiXCR, one entry per CDR3 protein. This repertoire shows fewer than 500,000 distinct CDR3 sequences, roughly 17% found once; its top ten account for less than 8%. The source material was blood, either unsorted or a sorted T cell fraction (not recorded which). The TCR originated in a human donor who was either an allogeneic HSCT recipient or a stem cell or donor lymphocyte infusion donor (not recorded which). It is not recorded whose cells these are; they may come from a transplant donor. The chain links TRBV5-6 to TRBJ2-2; D unclear. The CDR3 reads CASSRTNTGELFF. In DNA form, the CDR3 reads TGTGCCAGCAGCCGCACCAACACCGGGGAGCTGTTTTTT.